One sample yielded the 26 T cell receptor beta chains listed below, sequenced in a study of blood T cell repertoires in COVID-19. Assay: immunoSEQ multiplex PCR; the TCRdb copy retains only in-frame clones and omits some. The repertoire consists of 200,000 to 250,000 clones, with around 86% occurring once and the leading ten covering 8.2%. Sequenced material: peripheral blood. The source is a woman aged 80 or over with COVID-19, enrolled during active disease.

The genes are TRBV7-9 and TRBJ2-3, with D perhaps matching TRBD2 (7 bases). The CDR3 has 16 residues. The V gene's germline CDR1 is SEHNR and CDR2 FQNEAQ (reference sequence). V shed 2 bases and J shed 2 bases, with 14 bases lying between them. This CDR3 reads CASSLWRGGDTDTQYF. CDR3 DNA: TGTGCCAGCAGCTTATGGAGGGGGGGAGACACAGATACGCAGTATTTT.

The V and J genes are TRBV3-1 (or the pseudogene TRBV3-2) and TRBJ1-4; maybe TRBD1 (6 bases). With 7 bases removed from V and 7 bases from J, the gap between germline ends came to 7 bases. CDR1 is LGHDT and CDR2 is YNNKEL in the germline V gene (reference sequence). This CDR3 has 11 amino acids. In DNA, the CDR3 is TGTGCCAGCACCAGGGGTGAAAAACTGTTTTTT. Its translation is CASTRGEKLFF.

This chain joins TRBV6-5 and TRBJ2-5; weak D call: TRBD2 (5 bases). The germline V gene encodes CDR1 MNHEY and CDR2 SVGAGI. The CDR3 loop spans 16 amino acids. V lost 0 bases, J lost 5 bases, and 16 bases lay in between. CDR3 region: CASSYSPARGLETQYF. The CDR3 DNA sequence: TGTGCCAGCAGTTACTCGCCAGCCCGCGGGCTGGAGACCCAGTACTTC.

This chain links TRBV28 with TRBJ2-4; the match to TRBD1 covers 7 bases. CDR3 length: 13 residues. V trimming: 8 bases; J trimming: 5 bases; junction bases outside the gene matches: 6. The germline V gene has CDR1 MDHEN and CDR2 SYDVKM. CDR3 sequence (DNA): TGTGCCAGCCGCGAACAGGGGCAAAACATTCAGTACTTC. This sequence encodes CASREQGQNIQYF.

The genes are TRBV3-1 (or the pseudogene TRBV3-2) and TRBJ1-5; D is unresolved. Germline CDR1 LGHDT, CDR2 YNNKEL (reference sequence). V lost 0 bases to trimming and J lost 9 bases, with 9 bases between them. CDR3 length: 13 amino acids. The CDR3 bases are TGTGCCAGCAGCCAAGATCGGGGTGGGCCCCAGCATTTT. As protein: CASSQDRGGPQHF.

This chain links TRBV7-3 with TRBJ2-2, with D uncertain. V lost 0 bases, J lost 4 bases, and 12 bases lay in between. The germline gives CDR1 SGHTA, CDR2 FQGTGA. CDR3 length equals 16 residues. The CDR3 protein is CASSLTFGLGTGELFF. The CDR3 DNA follows: TGTGCCAGCAGCTTAACGTTCGGTCTAGGCACCGGGGAGCTGTTTTTT. Based on the CDR3 plus reference TRBV7-3 and TRBJ2-2, the full variable domain is GAGVSQTPSNKVTEKGKYVELRCDPISGHTALYWYRQSLGQGPEFLIYFQGTGAADDSGLPNDRFFAVRPEGSVSTLKIQRTERGDSAVYLCASSLTFGLGTGELFFGEGSRLTVL.

V gene TRBV18 combines with J gene TRBJ1-5; tentatively, D is TRBD1 (5 bases). The CDR3 is 16 residues long. V was pared by 3 bases and J by 0 bases, with 12 bases between. The germline V gene has CDR1 KGHSH and CDR2 LQKENI. The CDR3 DNA sequence: TGTGCCAGCTCACCTGTGATGGGGGGTAGCAATCAGCCCCAGCATTTT. This sequence encodes CASSPVMGGSNQPQHF.

This clone was seen a single time. V and J are TRBV18 and TRBJ2-7; 11 bases line up with TRBD1. The CDR3 contains 14 residues. Looked up from germline, CDR1 is KGHSH and CDR2 is LQKENI. V lost 0 bases to trimming and J lost 6 bases; unmatched junction nucleotides: 1. The CDR3: CASSPPGTGGEQYF. The CDR3 region has the DNA TGTGCCAGCTCACCACCCGGGACAGGGGGCGAGCAGTACTTC.

This clone was counted between two and nine times. The chain uses TRBV5-1 and TRBJ1-2; no firm D call. The V gene lost 0 bases and the J gene lost 2 bases, with 5 bases spanning the gap. Germline V gene lookup returns CDR1 SGHRS and CDR2 YFSETQ. The CDR3 runs 13 residues. CDR3 sequence: CASSLGPNYGYTF. The CDR3 DNA is TGCGCCAGCAGCTTGGGGCCGAACTATGGCTACACCTTC.

This clone was picked up one time. CDR3 residues: CASSGHGRGGSDTQYF. As DNA, the CDR3 is TGTGCCAGCAGCGGCCACGGGCGGGGGGGCTCAGATACGCAGTATTTT. This rearrangement joins TRBV5-4 to TRBJ2-3, with 9 bases matching TRBD2. The length of the CDR3 is 16 residues. CDR1 is SGHNT, CDR2 YYREEE, per germline (reference sequence). Trimming removed 4 bases from V and 4 bases from J; junction bases left unmatched: 10. The full variable domain, with the rest looked up from reference TRBV5-4 and TRBJ2-3, is ETGVTQSPTHLIKTRGQQVTLRCSSQSGHNTVSWYQQALGQGPQFIFQYYREEENGRGNFPPRFSGLQFPNYSSELNVNALELDDSALYLCASSGHGRGGSDTQYFGPGTRLTVL.

The CDR3 sequence: CASSPGTSGTSSSYNEQFF. In nucleotides, the CDR3 is TGTGCCAGCAGTCCCGGGACTAGCGGGACCAGTAGCTCCTACAATGAGCAGTTCTTC. The chain joins TRBV6-6 to TRBJ2-1, with TRBD2 matching over 13 bases. V lost 5 bases to trimming and J lost 0 bases; unmatched junction nucleotides: 10. CDR3 size: 19 residues. CDR1 MNHNY and CDR2 SVGAGI come from the germline V gene (reference sequence).

This chain connects TRBV5-4 to TRBJ2-3, with 11 bases lining up with TRBD1. The CDR3 consists of 15 residues. The V segment lost 9 bases and the J segment 2 bases; nucleotides outside the gene matches: 8. Germline CDR1 is SGHNT and CDR2 is YYREEE (reference sequence). DNA for the CDR3: TGTGCCACCGGTCGGGACAGGGGGACCACAGATACGCAGTATTTT. This encodes CATGRDRGTTDTQYF.

The J gene is TRBJ1-1, the V gene TRBV6-5; possible D gene TRBD1, 5 bases. Germline V gene sequence: CDR1 MNHEY, CDR2 SVGAGI. This CDR3 contains 15 residues. Trimming left V 0 bases short and J 5 bases short, with 13 bases between. This CDR3 reads CASSYSWQGRTEAFF. In DNA form, the CDR3 reads TGTGCCAGCAGTTACTCGTGGCAGGGAAGAACTGAAGCTTTCTTT.

This clone was detected only a few times. The chain employs TRBV2 and TRBJ1-6, with D unclear. The V end lost 7 bases, the J end lost 0 bases, and 13 bases lay between the germline ends. The CDR3 spans 16 residues. The germline V gene encodes CDR1 SNHLY and CDR2 FYNNEI. DNA for the CDR3: TGTGCCAGCAACCCCGACTGGAGCTCCTATAATTCACCCCTCCACTTT. Amino acid sequence: CASNPDWSSYNSPLHF.

The chain joins TRBV5-1 to TRBJ1-1; D gene uncertain. From germline, CDR1 is SGHRS and CDR2 YFSETQ. The CDR3 sequence is 12 residues long. V was clipped by 2 bases and J by 1 base, with 3 bases between them. The CDR3 bases are TGCGCCAGCAGCTTTCAGAACACTGAAGCTTTCTTT. This encodes CASSFQNTEAFF.

The chain combines TRBV7-2 with TRBJ1-3, with D hard to call. The length of the CDR3 is 14 residues. Germline-derived CDR1 and CDR2 are SGHTA and FQGNSA. Trimming removed 0 bases at V and 5 bases at J, with 8 bases between. CDR3 sequence reads: CASSLAPVRNTIYF. The DNA for the CDR3 is TGTGCCAGCAGCTTAGCCCCGGTCAGAAACACCATATATTTT.

The V and J genes are TRBV10-3 and TRBJ2-5, with a possible D match to TRBD1 (6 bases). Trimming cost V 2 bases and J 5 bases, with 6 bases left between them. Germline loops: CDR1 ENHRY, CDR2 SYGVKD. The CDR3 length is 12 residues. CDR3 nucleotides: TGTGCCATCAGTGAGAGGGGGGAGACCCAGTACTTC. Its translation: CAISERGETQYF.

The rearrangement uses TRBV6-4 and TRBJ1-5; the D gene is possibly TRBD1 (5 bases). Germline CDR1 MRHNA, CDR2 SNTAGT. V was pared by 10 bases and J by 0 bases, with 19 bases between. This CDR3 comprises 16 residues. The CDR3 bases are TGTGCCACCCCGGGACTTCCAAGGGGTAGCAATCAGCCCCAGCATTTT. The encoded protein is CATPGLPRGSNQPQHF.

The chain couples TRBV4-2 to TRBJ2-5, with 9 bases matching TRBD2. Germline V CDR1 and CDR2: LGHNA, YNFKEQ. The CDR3 covers 16 residues. J gave up 5 bases and V 1 base, and 8 bases lay outside the gene matches. CDR3 sequence: CASSQGLSGGWETQYF. CDR3 DNA: TGTGCCAGCAGCCAAGGCCTTAGCGGGGGATGGGAGACCCAGTACTTC.

For the CDR3, the DNA is TGTGCCAGTAGTATACCAACTACTTCGAACACCGGGGAGCTGTTTTTT. Its translation: CASSIPTTSNTGELFF. The V and J genes are TRBV19 and TRBJ2-2; no clear D. Trimming stripped 2 bases from V and 0 bases from J, with 10 bases between. CDR3 length equals 16 residues. Germline V lookup: CDR1 LNHDA, CDR2 SQIVND (reference sequence).

The V gene is TRBV3-1 (or the pseudogene TRBV3-2), the J gene TRBJ1-2; TRBD1 matches at 7 bases. The CDR3 has 17 residues. The germline V gene has CDR1 LGHDT and CDR2 YNNKEL (reference sequence). Germline trimming cut 0 bases from V and 7 bases from J; bases unmatched to any gene: 14. The CDR3 sequence is CASSQDLPLTGKGGYTF. The CDR3, as DNA: TGTGCCAGCAGCCAAGATCTCCCCCTGACAGGGAAAGGTGGCTACACCTTC.

For the CDR3, the DNA is TGTGCCAGCAGGGGACAGGGTGGCTCTGGCTACACCTTC. Protein sequence: CASRGQGGSGYTF. The V call is TRBV27, the J call TRBJ1-2; the match to TRBD1 covers 9 bases. CDR1 MNHEY and CDR2 SMNVEV come from the germline V gene (reference sequence). V trimming: 6 bases; J trimming: 7 bases; junction bases outside the gene matches: 6. The CDR3 has 13 amino acids.

The chain has TRBV6-5 and TRBJ2-1, with 8 bases fitting TRBD2. J gave up 6 bases and V 4 bases, and 11 bases lay outside the gene matches. CDR1 and CDR2 from the germline V gene are MNHEY and SVGAGI. The CDR3 extends over 16 amino acids. This chain's CDR3 is CASSFSTGAGANEQFF. The CDR3 bases are TGTGCCAGCAGTTTCTCGACTGGAGCGGGAGCCAATGAGCAGTTCTTC.

CDR3 sequence: CASRLQGSGANVLTF. The DNA of the CDR3 is TGTGCCAGCAGGCTACAGGGATCTGGGGCCAACGTCCTGACTTTC. The J gene is TRBJ2-6, the V gene TRBV6-6, with a tentative D call TRBD1 (6 bases). V lost 6 bases and J lost 1, with 10 bases in between. The CDR3 is 15 amino acids. Germline-derived CDR1 and CDR2 are MNHNY and SVGAGI (reference sequence).

The CDR3 region is CASRQTSGPYNEQFF. The CDR3 bases are TGCGCCAGCAGACAAACTAGCGGGCCTTACAATGAGCAGTTCTTC. This rearrangement joins TRBV5-1 to TRBJ2-1; 9 bases agree with TRBD2. This CDR3 region has 15 residues. Germline values: CDR1 SGHRS, CDR2 YFSETQ. The ends lost 5 bases at V and 4 bases at J; junction bases unmatched: 7.

The chain links TRBV28 to TRBJ2-2; the match to TRBD2 covers 7 bases. Germline lookup yields CDR1 MDHEN and CDR2 SYDVKM. The CDR3 is made up of 16 amino acids. After removal of 8 bases from V and 5 bases from J, the junction contained 14 bases not matched to a gene. The CDR3 nucleotides read TGTGCCAGCGCTTCCCCAGTTGGGGGGGGGACCGGGGAGCTGTTTTTT. Translation: CASASPVGGGTGELFF.